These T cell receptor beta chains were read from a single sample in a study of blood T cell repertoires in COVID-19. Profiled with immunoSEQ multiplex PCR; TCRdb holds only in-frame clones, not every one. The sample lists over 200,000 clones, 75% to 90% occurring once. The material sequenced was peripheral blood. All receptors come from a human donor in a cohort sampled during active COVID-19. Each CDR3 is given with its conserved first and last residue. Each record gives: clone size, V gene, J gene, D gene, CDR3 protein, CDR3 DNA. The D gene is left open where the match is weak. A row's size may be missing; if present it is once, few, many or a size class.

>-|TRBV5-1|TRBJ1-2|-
CASSQRTDTNYGYTF
TGCGCCAGCAGCCAGCGGACGGATACTAACTATGGCTACACCTTC
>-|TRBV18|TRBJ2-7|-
CASSRRDFPFEQYF
TGTGCCAGCTCACGACGGGACTTTCCTTTCGAGCAGTACTTC
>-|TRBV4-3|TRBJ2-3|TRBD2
CASSQVAAGGWADTQYF
TGCGCCAGCAGCCAAGTCGCAGCGGGAGGTTGGGCAGATACGCAGTATTTT
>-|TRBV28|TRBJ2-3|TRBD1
CASSSYRGSSTDTQYF
TGTGCCAGCAGTTCGTACAGGGGCTCTAGCACAGATACGCAGTATTTT
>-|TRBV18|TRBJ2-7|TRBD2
CASSPSGRGSYEQYF
TGTGCCAGCTCACCTAGCGGGAGGGGGTCCTACGAGCAGTACTTC
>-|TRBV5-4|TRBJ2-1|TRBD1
CASSEGTGTYNEQFF
TGTGCCAGCAGCGAGGGGACAGGGACTTACAATGAGCAGTTCTTC
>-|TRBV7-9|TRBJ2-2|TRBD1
CASSAQGARNTGELFF
TGTGCCAGCAGCGCACAGGGGGCGCGAAACACCGGGGAGCTGTTTTTT
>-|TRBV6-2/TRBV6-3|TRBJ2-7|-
CASSYRGRPYEQYF
TGTGCCAGCAGTTATCGTGGGAGGCCGTACGAGCAGTACTTC
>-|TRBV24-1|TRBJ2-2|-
CATSGSRTENTGELFF
TGTGCCACCAGTGGAAGTAGGACAGAAAACACCGGGGAGCTGTTTTTT
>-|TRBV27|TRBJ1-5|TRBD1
CASSPLRDSNQPQHF
TGTGCCAGCAGTCCCCTAAGGGACAGTAATCAGCCCCAGCATTTT
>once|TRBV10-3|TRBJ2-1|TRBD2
CAISAGDRELAGKYNEQFF
TGTGCCATCAGTGCAGGAGACAGGGAGCTAGCGGGGAAATACAATGAGCAGTTCTTC
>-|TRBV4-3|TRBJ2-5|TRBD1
CASSQRQGVIQETQYF
TGCGCCAGCAGCCAGCGACAGGGGGTGATTCAAGAGACCCAGTACTTC
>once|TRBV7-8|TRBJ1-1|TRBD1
CASSLPGGRTEAFF
TGTGCCAGCAGCCTCCCAGGGGGCCGAACTGAAGCTTTCTTT
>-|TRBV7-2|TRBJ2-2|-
CASSPGLPQGELFF
TGTGCCAGCAGCCCGGGACTGCCCCAAGGGGAGCTGTTTTTT
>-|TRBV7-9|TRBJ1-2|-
CASSGASGYGYGYTF
TGTGCCAGCAGCGGGGCTTCTGGGTACGGCTATGGCTACACCTTC
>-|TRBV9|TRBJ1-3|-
CASSVNLENTIYF
TGTGCCAGCAGCGTGAACCTAGAAAACACCATATATTTT
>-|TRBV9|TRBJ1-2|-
CASRDRTESNYGYTF
TGTGCCAGCAGGGACCGGACAGAGTCTAACTATGGCTACACCTTC
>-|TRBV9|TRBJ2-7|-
CASSPSPGTYSYEQYF
TGTGCCAGCAGCCCATCCCCGGGGACATACTCCTACGAGCAGTACTTC
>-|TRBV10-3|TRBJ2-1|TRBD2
CAISATSGRNNEQFF
TGTGCCATCAGTGCCACTAGCGGGAGGAACAATGAGCAGTTCTTC
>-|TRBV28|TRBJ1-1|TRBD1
CASSADRVTEAFF
TGTGCCAGCAGTGCGGACAGGGTCACTGAAGCTTTCTTT
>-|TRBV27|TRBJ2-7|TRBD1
CASSTGTGHSYEQYF
TGTGCCAGCAGTACGGGGACAGGGCACTCCTACGAGCAGTACTTC
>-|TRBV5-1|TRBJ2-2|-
CASSPTSNLGTGELFF
TGCGCCAGCAGCCCCACTAGCAATTTAGGCACCGGGGAGCTGTTTTTT
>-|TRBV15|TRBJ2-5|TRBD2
CATSRGGLAGVETQYF
TGTGCCACCAGCAGAGGTGGGCTAGCGGGAGTGGAGACCCAGTACTTC
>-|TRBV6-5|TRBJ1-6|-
CASSYGASSYNSPLHF
TGTGCCAGCAGTTACGGGGCGAGCTCCTATAATTCACCCCTCCACTTT
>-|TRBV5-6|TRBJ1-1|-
CASSPRGGPGRTEAFF
TGTGCCAGCAGCCCGCGGGGGGGGCCGGGAAGAACTGAAGCTTTCTTT
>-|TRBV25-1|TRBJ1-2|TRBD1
CASSEWGQGPGGGYTF
TGTGCCAGCAGTGAATGGGGACAGGGGCCTGGTGGCGGCTACACCTTC
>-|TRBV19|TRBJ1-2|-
CASRAFYGYTF
TGTGCCAGCAGGGCTTTCTATGGCTACACCTTC
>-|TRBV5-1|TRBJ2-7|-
CASSLTGTPYEQYF
TGCGCCAGCAGCTTAACCGGGACTCCCTACGAGCAGTACTTC
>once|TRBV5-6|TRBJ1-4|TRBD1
CASSLSGTAYVGVEKLFF
TGTGCCAGCAGCTTATCCGGGACAGCATATGTGGGAGTTGAAAAACTGTTTTTT
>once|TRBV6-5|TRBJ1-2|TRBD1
CASSSRQGHYGYTF
TGTGCCAGCAGTTCCCGACAGGGCCACTATGGCTACACCTTC
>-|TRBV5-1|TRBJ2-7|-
CASSTSTGEHEQYF
TGCGCCAGCAGCACATCAACCGGGGAGCACGAGCAGTACTTC
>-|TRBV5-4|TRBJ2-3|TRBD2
CASSSLAGADTQYF
TGTGCCAGCAGCTCCCTAGCGGGAGCCGATACGCAGTATTTT
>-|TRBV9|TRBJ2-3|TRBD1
CASSLRTGPILADTQYF
TGTGCCAGCAGCTTGAGGACAGGACCCATCTTGGCAGATACGCAGTATTTT
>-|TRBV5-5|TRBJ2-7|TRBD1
CASSYWTGTYEQYF
TGTGCCAGCAGCTACTGGACAGGGACGTACGAGCAGTACTTC
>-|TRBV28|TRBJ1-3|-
CASSILTEGNTIYF
TGTGCCAGCAGTATCCTGACAGAGGGAAACACCATATATTTT
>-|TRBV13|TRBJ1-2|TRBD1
CASSLTGTVYGYTF
TGTGCCAGCAGCCTGACCGGGACAGTATATGGCTACACCTTC
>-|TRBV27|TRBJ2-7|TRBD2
CASSSLLAGMYEQYF
TGTGCCAGCAGTTCATTACTAGCGGGCATGTACGAGCAGTACTTC
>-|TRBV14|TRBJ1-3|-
CASSQSGVYSGNTIYF
TGTGCCAGCAGCCAATCAGGGGTCTATTCTGGAAACACCATATATTTT
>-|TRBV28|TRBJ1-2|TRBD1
CASSLGTGWDYGYTF
TGTGCCAGCAGTTTGGGGACAGGCTGGGACTATGGCTACACCTTC
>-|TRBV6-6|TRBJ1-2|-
CASSRDNPSYGYTF
TGTGCCAGCAGCCGGGACAACCCGAGCTATGGCTACACCTTC
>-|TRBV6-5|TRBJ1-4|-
CASRDRVNEKLFF
TGTGCCAGCAGGGACAGAGTGAATGAAAAACTGTTTTTT
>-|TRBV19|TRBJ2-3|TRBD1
CASSILGQGSTDTQYF
TGTGCCAGTAGTATCTTGGGACAGGGTAGCACAGATACGCAGTATTTT
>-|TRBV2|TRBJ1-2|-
CASQVGLLDYGYTF
TGTGCCAGCCAGGTGGGGCTTCTTGACTATGGCTACACCTTC
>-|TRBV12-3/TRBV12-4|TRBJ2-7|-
CASSSSSYEQYF
TGTGCCAGCAGCTCCAGCTCCTACGAGCAGTACTTC
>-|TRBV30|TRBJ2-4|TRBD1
CAWGQGAGSGRTKNIQYF
TGTGCCTGGGGACAGGGGGCGGGTAGCGGGAGAACCAAAAACATTCAGTACTTC
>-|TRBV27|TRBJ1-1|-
CASSRYNRDTEAFF
TGTGCCAGCAGTCGCTACAACCGGGACACTGAAGCTTTCTTT
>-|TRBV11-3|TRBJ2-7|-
CASSLGGSTYEQYF
TGTGCCAGCAGCTTAGGCGGATCCACCTACGAGCAGTACTTC
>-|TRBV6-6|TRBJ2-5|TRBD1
CASSGTGNKETQYF
TGTGCCAGCAGTGGGACAGGGAACAAAGAGACCCAGTACTTC
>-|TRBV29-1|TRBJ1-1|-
CSTRKGDTTEAFF
TGCAGCACCCGTAAGGGGGACACCACTGAAGCTTTCTTT
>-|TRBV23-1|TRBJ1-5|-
CARPRHFPQPQHF
TGCGCCAGACCTCGACATTTCCCCCAGCCCCAGCATTTT
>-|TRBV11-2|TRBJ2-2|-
CASSLTDTGELFF
TGTGCCAGCAGCTTGACAGACACCGGGGAGCTGTTTTTT
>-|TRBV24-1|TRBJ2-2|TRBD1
CATSDPRDRGTGELFF
TGTGCCACCAGTGACCCCCGGGACAGGGGAACCGGGGAGCTGTTTTTT
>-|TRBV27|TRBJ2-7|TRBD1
CASSFGQGGYEQYF
TGTGCCAGCAGCTTCGGACAGGGTGGTTACGAGCAGTACTTC
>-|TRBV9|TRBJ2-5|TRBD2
CASSVGVAGTETQYF
TGTGCCAGCAGCGTAGGAGTAGCGGGAACAGAGACCCAGTACTTC
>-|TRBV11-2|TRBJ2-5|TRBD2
CASSYRGGLGTQYF
TGTGCCAGCAGCTACCGGGGGGGCTTAGGGACCCAGTACTTC